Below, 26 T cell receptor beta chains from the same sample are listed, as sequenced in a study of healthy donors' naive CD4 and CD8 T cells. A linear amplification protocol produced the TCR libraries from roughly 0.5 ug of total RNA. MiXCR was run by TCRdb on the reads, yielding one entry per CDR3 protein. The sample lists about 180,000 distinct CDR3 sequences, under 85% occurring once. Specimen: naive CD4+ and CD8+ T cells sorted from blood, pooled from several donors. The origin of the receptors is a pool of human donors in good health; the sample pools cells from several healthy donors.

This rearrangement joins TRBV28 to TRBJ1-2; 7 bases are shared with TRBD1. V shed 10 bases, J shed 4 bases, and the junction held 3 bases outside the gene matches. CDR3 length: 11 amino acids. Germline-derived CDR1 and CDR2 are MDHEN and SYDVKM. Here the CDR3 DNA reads TGTGCCACAGGGGACAGCTATGGCTACACCTTC. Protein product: CATGDSYGYTF.

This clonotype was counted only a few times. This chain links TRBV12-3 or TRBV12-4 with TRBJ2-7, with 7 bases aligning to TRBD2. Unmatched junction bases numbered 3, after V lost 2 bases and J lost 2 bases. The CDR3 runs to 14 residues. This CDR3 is CASSLSGDPYEQYF. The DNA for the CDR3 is TGTGCCAGCAGTTTAAGCGGGGACCCCTACGAGCAGTACTTC.

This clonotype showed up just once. CDR3 region: CASSQGAPLHF. In nucleotides, the CDR3 is TGTGCCAGTTCTCAGGGGGCACCCCTCCACTTT. This chain connects TRBV12-3 or TRBV12-4 to TRBJ1-6, with 7 bases aligning to TRBD1. The CDR3 has 11 residues. V lost 9 bases, J lost 11 bases, and 4 bases stayed unmatched.

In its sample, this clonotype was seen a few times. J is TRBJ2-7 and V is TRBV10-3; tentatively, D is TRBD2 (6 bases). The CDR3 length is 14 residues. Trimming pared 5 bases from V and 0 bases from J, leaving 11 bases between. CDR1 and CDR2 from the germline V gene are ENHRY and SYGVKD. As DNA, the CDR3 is TGTGCCATCAGTCGGGGGAGCGACTCCTACGAGCAGTACTTC. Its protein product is CAISRGSDSYEQYF.

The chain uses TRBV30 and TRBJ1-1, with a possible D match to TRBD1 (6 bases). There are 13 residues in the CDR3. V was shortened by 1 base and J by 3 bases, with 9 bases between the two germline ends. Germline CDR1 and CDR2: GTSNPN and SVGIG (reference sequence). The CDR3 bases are TGTGCCTGGAGTGCTGACAGGCACACTGAAGCTTTCTTT. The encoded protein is CAWSADRHTEAFF.

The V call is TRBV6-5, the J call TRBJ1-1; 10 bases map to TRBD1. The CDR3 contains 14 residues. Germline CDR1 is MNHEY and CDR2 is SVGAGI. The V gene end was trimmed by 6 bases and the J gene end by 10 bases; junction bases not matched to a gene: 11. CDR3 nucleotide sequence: TGTGCCAGCAGAGCCGGGACAGGGGTCAGAGGAGCTTTCTTT. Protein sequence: CASRAGTGVRGAFF.

The CDR3 nucleotides are TGCGCCAGCAGCGAAAATCCGGGACAGGGGATCCAGCCCCAGCATTTT. It yields the protein CASSENPGQGIQPQHF. The chain has TRBV5-1 and TRBJ1-5, with 10 bases fitting TRBD1. From germline, CDR1 is SGHRS and CDR2 YFSETQ. The CDR3 extends over 16 amino acids. V was pared by 4 bases and J by 7 bases, with 11 bases of the junction left unmatched.

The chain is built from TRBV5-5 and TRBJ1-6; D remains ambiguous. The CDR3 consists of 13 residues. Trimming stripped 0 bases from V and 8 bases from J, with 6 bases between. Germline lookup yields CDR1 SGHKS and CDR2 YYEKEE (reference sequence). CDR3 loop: CASSLVPDSPLHF. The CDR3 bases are TGTGCCAGCAGCTTGGTGCCAGATTCACCCCTCCACTTT.

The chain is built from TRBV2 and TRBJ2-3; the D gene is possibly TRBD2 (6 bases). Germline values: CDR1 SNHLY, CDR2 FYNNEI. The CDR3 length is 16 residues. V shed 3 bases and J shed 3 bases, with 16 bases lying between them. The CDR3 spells CASSEEGQPWTDTQYF. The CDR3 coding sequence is TGTGCCAGCAGTGAGGAGGGCCAGCCATGGACAGATACGCAGTATTTT.

CDR3 amino acids: CASSTGQDSYEQYF. CDR3 nucleotides: TGTGCCAGCAGCACGGGACAGGACTCCTACGAGCAGTACTTC. The chain employs TRBV5-6 and TRBJ2-7, with TRBD1 identical over 8 bases. CDR1 and CDR2 from the germline V gene are SGHDT and YYEEEE. CDR3 length equals 14 residues. With 4 bases clipped from V and 0 bases from J, the junction kept 3 bases outside the gene matches.

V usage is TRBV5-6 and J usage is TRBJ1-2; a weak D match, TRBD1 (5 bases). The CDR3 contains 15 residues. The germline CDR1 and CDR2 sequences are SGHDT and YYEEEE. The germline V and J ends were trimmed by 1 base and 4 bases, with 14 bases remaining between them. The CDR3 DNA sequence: TGTGCCAGCAGCTTGTATTCAATAGGGGTCTATGGCTACACCTTC. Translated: CASSLYSIGVYGYTF.

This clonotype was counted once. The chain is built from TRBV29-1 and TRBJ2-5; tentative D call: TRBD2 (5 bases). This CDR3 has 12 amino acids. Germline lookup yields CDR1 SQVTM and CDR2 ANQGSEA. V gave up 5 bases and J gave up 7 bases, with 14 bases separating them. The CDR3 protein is CSVPSGSGTQYF. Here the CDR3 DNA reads TGCAGCGTTCCGTCGGGGTCGGGGACCCAGTACTTC.

This chain's CDR3 is CAWRAADLRGYTF. Written as DNA, the CDR3 is TGTGCCTGGAGGGCGGCGGACCTCCGGGGGTACACCTTC. The J gene is TRBJ1-2, the V gene TRBV30, with D possibly being TRBD1 (5 bases). V was cut by 3 bases and J by 11 bases, with 19 bases left in between. Germline CDR1 GTSNPN, CDR2 SVGIG (reference sequence). This CDR3 comprises 13 residues. The full variable domain, its missing parts supplied by reference TRBV30 and TRBJ1-2, is SQTIHQWPATLVQPVGSPLSLECTVEGTSNPNLYWYRQAAGRGLQLLFYSVGIGQISSEVPQNLSASRPQDRQFILSSKKLLLSDSGFYLCAWRAADLRGYTFGSGTRLTVV.

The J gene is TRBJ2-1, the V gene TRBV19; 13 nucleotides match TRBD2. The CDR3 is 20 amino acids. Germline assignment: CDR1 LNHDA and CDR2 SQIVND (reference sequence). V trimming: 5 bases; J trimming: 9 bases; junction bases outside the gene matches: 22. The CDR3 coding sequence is TGTGCCAGTAGTGCTCGCCTGCCTCCTTTCGGGACTAGCGGGAATGGTGAGCAGTTCTTC. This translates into CASSARLPPFGTSGNGEQFF.

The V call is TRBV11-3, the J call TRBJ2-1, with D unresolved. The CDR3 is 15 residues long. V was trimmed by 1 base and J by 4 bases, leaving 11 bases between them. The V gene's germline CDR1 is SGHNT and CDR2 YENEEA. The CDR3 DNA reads TGTGCCAGCAGCTTAGCTCCCCGCGGTTACAATGAGCAGTTCTTC. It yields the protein CASSLAPRGYNEQFF.

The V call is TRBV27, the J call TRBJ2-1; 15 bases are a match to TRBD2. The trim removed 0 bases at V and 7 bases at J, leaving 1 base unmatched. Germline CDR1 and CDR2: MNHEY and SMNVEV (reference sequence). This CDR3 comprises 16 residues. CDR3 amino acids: CASSLSGTSGRNEQFF. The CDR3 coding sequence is TGTGCCAGCAGTTTATCGGGGACTAGCGGGAGGAATGAGCAGTTCTTC.

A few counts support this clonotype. For the CDR3, the DNA is TGTGCCACCAGCAGAGAACCCCAGGGTTCAGAGCAGTTCTTC. As protein: CATSREPQGSEQFF. This chain joins TRBV15 and TRBJ2-1, with D perhaps matching TRBD1 (5 bases). The CDR3 sequence is 14 residues long. CDR1 is LNHNV and CDR2 is YYDKDF in the germline V gene (reference sequence). V lost 0 bases and J 10 bases, leaving 13 bases between the germline ends.

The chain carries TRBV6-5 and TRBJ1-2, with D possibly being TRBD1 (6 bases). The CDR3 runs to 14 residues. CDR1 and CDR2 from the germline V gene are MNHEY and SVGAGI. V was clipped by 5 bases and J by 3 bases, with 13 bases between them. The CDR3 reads CASSRGGFDYGYTF. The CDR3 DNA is TGTGCCAGCAGTAGGGGGGGATTTGACTATGGCTACACCTTC.

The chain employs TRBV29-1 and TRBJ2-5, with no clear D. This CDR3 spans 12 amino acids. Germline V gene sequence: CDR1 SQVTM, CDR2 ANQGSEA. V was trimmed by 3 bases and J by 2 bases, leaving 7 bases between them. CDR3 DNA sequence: TGCAGCGTTGACCTAAAACAAGAGACCCAGTACTTC. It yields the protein CSVDLKQETQYF. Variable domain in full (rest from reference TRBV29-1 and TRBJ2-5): SAVISQKPSRDICQRGTSLTIQCQVDSQVTMMFWYRQQPGQSLTLIATANQGSEATYESGFVIDKFPISRPNLTFSTLTVSNMSPEDSSIYLCSVDLKQETQYFGPGTRLLVL.

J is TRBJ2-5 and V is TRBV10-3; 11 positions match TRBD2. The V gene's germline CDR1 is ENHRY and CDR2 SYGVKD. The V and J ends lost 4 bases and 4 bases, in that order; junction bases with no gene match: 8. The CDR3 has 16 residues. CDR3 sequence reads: CAISVGLAGGLETQYF. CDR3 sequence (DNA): TGTGCCATCAGTGTTGGCCTAGCGGGAGGTTTAGAGACCCAGTACTTC.

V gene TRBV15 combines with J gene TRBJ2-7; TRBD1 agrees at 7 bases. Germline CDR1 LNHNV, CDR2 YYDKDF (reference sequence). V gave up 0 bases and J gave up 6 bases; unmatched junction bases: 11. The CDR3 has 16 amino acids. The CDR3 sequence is CATSRDLRQGAPEQYF. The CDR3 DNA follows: TGTGCCACCAGCAGAGACCTGAGACAGGGAGCGCCCGAGCAGTACTTC. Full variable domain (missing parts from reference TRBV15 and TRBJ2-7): DAMVIQNPRYQVTQFGKPVTLSCSQTLNHNVMYWYQQKSSQAPKLLFHYYDKDFNNEADTPDNFQSRRPNTSFCFLDIRSPGLGDTAMYLCATSRDLRQGAPEQYFGPGTRLTVT.

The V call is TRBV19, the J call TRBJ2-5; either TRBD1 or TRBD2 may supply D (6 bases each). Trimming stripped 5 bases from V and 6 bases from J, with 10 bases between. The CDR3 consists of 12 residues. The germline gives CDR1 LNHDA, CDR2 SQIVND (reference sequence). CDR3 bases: TGTGCCAGTAGTCAGGGGAGGCAGACCCAGTACTTC. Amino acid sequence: CASSQGRQTQYF.

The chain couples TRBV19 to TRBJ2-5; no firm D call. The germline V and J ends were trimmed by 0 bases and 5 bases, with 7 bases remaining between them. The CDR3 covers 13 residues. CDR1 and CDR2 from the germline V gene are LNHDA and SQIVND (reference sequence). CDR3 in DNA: TGTGCCAGTAGTATAGAGGCCCGCGAGACCCAGTACTTC. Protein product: CASSIEARETQYF.

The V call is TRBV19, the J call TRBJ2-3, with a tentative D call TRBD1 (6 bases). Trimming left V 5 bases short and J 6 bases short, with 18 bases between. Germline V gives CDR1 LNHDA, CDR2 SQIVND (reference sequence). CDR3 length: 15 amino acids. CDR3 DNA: TGTGCCAGTAGTGACCGACAGGCTGGGTGGGATACGCAGTATTTT. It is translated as CASSDRQAGWDTQYF. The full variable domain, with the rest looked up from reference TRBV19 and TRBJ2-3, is DGGITQSPKYLFRKEGQNVTLSCEQNLNHDAMYWYRQDPGQGLRLIYYSQIVNDFQKGDIAEGYSVSREKKESFPLTVTSAQKNPTAFYLCASSDRQAGWDTQYFGPGTRLTVL.

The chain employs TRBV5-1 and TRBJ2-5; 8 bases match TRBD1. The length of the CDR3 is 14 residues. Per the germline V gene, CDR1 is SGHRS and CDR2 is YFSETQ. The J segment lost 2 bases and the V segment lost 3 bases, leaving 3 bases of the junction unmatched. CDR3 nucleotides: TGCGCCAGCAGCTCCTGGACAGGGCAAGAGACCCAGTACTTC. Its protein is CASSSWTGQETQYF.

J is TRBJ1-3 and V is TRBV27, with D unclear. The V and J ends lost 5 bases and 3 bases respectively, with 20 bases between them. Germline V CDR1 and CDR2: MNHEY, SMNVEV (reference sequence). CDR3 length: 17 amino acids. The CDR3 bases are TGTGCCAGCAGTCCTACCGGCAGGATAATCAGTGGAAACACCATATATTTT. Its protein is CASSPTGRIISGNTIYF.